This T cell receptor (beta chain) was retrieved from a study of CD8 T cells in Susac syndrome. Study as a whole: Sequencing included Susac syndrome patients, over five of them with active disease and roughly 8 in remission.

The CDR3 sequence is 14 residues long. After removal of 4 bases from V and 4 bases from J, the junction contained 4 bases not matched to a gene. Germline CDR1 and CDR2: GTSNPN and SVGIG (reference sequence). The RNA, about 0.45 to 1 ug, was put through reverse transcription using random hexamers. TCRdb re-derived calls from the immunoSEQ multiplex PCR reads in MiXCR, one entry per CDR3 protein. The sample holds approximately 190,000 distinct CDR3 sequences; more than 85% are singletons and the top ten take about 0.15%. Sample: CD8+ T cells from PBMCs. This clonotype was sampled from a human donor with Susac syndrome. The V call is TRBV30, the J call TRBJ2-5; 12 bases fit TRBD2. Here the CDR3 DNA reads TGTGCCTGGACTTCTAGCGGGGGGGGAGAGACCCAGTACTTC. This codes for CAWTSSGGGETQYF.